The next 20 T cell receptor beta chains were all read from a single sample in a study of blood T cell repertoires in COVID-19. The protocol was immunoSEQ multiplex PCR, while the TCRdb copy is restricted to in-frame clones and leaves out a portion. The data show some 140,000 clones, approximately 85% seen once. The sequencing input was peripheral blood. These receptor sequences come from a human donor in a cohort sampled during active COVID-19.

This chain links TRBV30 with TRBJ1-1, with a weak D call TRBD1 (5 bases). Trimming stripped 4 bases from V and 7 bases from J, with 10 bases between. This CDR3 spans 11 amino acids. Germline V gene sequence: CDR1 GTSNPN, CDR2 SVGIG (reference sequence). In DNA form, the CDR3 reads TGTGCCTGGACGGGGGTTGTTGAAGCTTTCTTT. This translates into CAWTGVVEAFF.

CDR3 sequence (DNA): TGTGCCAGCAGCGGCAACCGGGACTCCCGTCCCTACGAGCAGTACTTC. Its protein is CASSGNRDSRPYEQYF. The chain uses TRBV7-6 and TRBJ2-7; possibly TRBD2 for D (6 bases). In germline, CDR1 is SGHVS, CDR2 FNYEAQ. Trimming left V 5 bases short and J 2 bases short, with 19 bases between. This CDR3 contains 16 residues.

J is TRBJ2-3 and V is TRBV7-9; 14 nucleotides align to TRBD2. The V gene's germline CDR1 is SEHNR and CDR2 FQNEAQ (reference sequence). Trimming took 3 bases from V and 3 from J; bases not matched to a gene: 8. The length of the CDR3 is 18 residues. The CDR3 reads CASSFHIGTSGGTDTQYF. The CDR3 nucleotides are TGTGCCAGCAGCTTCCATATCGGGACTAGCGGGGGAACAGATACGCAGTATTTT.

The chain carries TRBV7-2 and TRBJ2-1; 7 positions agree with TRBD2. Germline trimming cut 5 bases from V and 8 bases from J; bases unmatched to any gene: 9. The CDR3 runs 14 residues. Germline V lookup: CDR1 SGHTA, CDR2 FQGNSA. The DNA of the CDR3 is TGTGCCAGCAGCCCTAATGGACTAGTCTATGAGCAGTTCTTC. It translates to CASSPNGLVYEQFF.

The rearrangement links TRBV6-5 to TRBJ2-7; 10 nucleotides match TRBD2. Losses at the gene ends were 6 bases for V and 2 bases for J; bases not matched to a gene: 4. Per the germline V gene, CDR1 is MNHEY and CDR2 is SVGAGI. CDR3 length: 14 amino acids. This CDR3 reads CASSILAGAYEQYF. CDR3 DNA: TGTGCCAGCAGCATTCTAGCGGGGGCCTACGAGCAGTACTTC.

The chain has TRBV6-4 and TRBJ1-1, with D possibly being TRBD1 (5 bases). Deletions cut 6 bases from V and 0 bases from J, with 5 bases between. This CDR3 is built from 12 residues. CDR1 and CDR2 from the germline V gene are MRHNA and SNTAGT. CDR3 sequence reads: CASRGVNTEAFF. The DNA of the CDR3 is TGTGCCAGCAGAGGGGTGAACACTGAAGCTTTCTTT.

The chain is built from TRBV11-3 and TRBJ2-2; D not resolved. The CDR3 sequence is 12 residues long. Trimming took 5 bases from V and 5 from J, leaving 6 bases between them. Germline-derived CDR1 and CDR2 are SGHNT and YENEEA. CDR3 sequence reads: CASSRWTGELFF. DNA for the CDR3: TGTGCCAGCAGCCGGTGGACCGGGGAGCTGTTTTTT. The whole variable domain, filled in from reference TRBV11-3 and TRBJ2-2, reads EAGVVQSPRYKIIEKKQPVAFWCNPISGHNTLYWYLQNLGQGPELLIRYENEEAVDDSQLPKDRFSAERLKGVDSTLKIQPAELGDSAVYLCASSRWTGELFFGEGSRLTVL.

This rearrangement joins TRBV6-6 to TRBJ1-2; the D gene is possibly TRBD1 (6 bases). The CDR3 is 16 residues long. Germline values: CDR1 MNHNY, CDR2 SVGAGI (reference sequence). The V end was cut by 0 bases, the J end by 2 bases, with 13 bases between. As DNA, the CDR3 is TGTGCCAGCAGTTACTCGCGACAGGAGGCGAACTATGGCTACACCTTC. Translating gives CASSYSRQEANYGYTF.

The sample holds one count of this clone. This chain connects TRBV6-5 to TRBJ1-3; D is perhaps TRBD1 (6 bases). This CDR3 has 14 amino acids. Trimming took 11 bases from V and 0 from J, leaving 14 bases between them. Germline CDR1 reads MNHEY; CDR2 reads SVGAGI. CDR3 protein: CAASGQLSGNTIYF. The CDR3 coding sequence is TGTGCCGCCTCGGGACAACTCTCTGGAAACACCATATATTTT.

The chain carries TRBV12-3 or TRBV12-4 and TRBJ1-1; 8 bases are a match to TRBD1. V lost 5 bases, J lost 4 bases, and 3 bases stayed unmatched. The CDR3 consists of 13 residues. The CDR3 DNA reads TGTGCCAGCAGTATACAGGGGGGCACTGAAGCTTTCTTT. Protein: CASSIQGGTEAFF.

The rearrangement joins TRBV2 to TRBJ2-5; tentative D call: TRBD1 (5 bases). The CDR3 contains 13 residues. Trimming pared 5 bases from V and 2 bases from J, leaving 9 bases between. Looked up from germline, CDR1 is SNHLY and CDR2 is FYNNEI. The chain's CDR3 is CASSPGSQETQYF. Here the CDR3 DNA reads TGTGCCAGCAGTCCAGGGTCTCAAGAGACCCAGTACTTC.

The chain uses TRBV19 and TRBJ2-2, with D possibly matching TRBD2 (5 bases). The CDR3 loop spans 12 amino acids. V lost 7 bases, J lost 6 bases, and 9 bases lay in between. Germline V gene sequence: CDR1 LNHDA, CDR2 SQIVND (reference sequence). The CDR3 here is CASKRSAGELFF. CDR3 sequence (DNA): TGTGCCAGTAAGCGGTCAGCCGGGGAGCTGTTTTTT.

The chain links TRBV6-4 to TRBJ1-6; 7 bases agree with TRBD1. There are 13 residues in the CDR3. V gave up 8 bases and J gave up 9 bases; unmatched junction bases: 7. The germline gives CDR1 MRHNA, CDR2 SNTAGT. For the CDR3, the DNA is TGTGCCAGCCGAACAGGGGTCGGTTCACCCCTCCACTTT. This gives the protein CASRTGVGSPLHF.

The chain recombines TRBV10-3 with TRBJ2-5, with 12 bases fitting TRBD1. The CDR3 runs to 15 residues. V shed 6 bases, J shed 5 bases, and the junction held 7 bases outside the gene matches. Germline CDR1 reads ENHRY; CDR2 reads SYGVKD. The CDR3 loop is CAISLGQGAWETQYF. The CDR3 coding sequence is TGTGCCATCAGCTTGGGACAGGGGGCTTGGGAGACCCAGTACTTC.

The chain combines TRBV2 with TRBJ2-7, with D hard to call. Germline assignment: CDR1 SNHLY and CDR2 FYNNEI. The CDR3 spans 11 residues. The V and J ends lost 3 bases and 4 bases respectively, with 4 bases between them. The chain's CDR3 is CASSERYEQYF. Here the CDR3 DNA reads TGTGCCAGCAGTGAGAGGTACGAGCAGTACTTC.

This chain connects TRBV2 to TRBJ1-2, with TRBD1 matching 12 bases. There are 16 residues in the CDR3. The junction had 7 bases not matched to a gene; V was cut back by 0 bases and J by 8 bases. CDR1 SNHLY and CDR2 FYNNEI come from the germline V gene. DNA of the CDR3: TGTGCCAGCAGTGAAGCCGGGACAGGGGGCGCAGGAGGCTACACCTTC. This encodes CASSEAGTGGAGGYTF.

The V and J genes are TRBV6-6 and TRBJ1-1; D might be TRBD1 (6 bases). Trimming left V 4 bases short and J 10 bases short, with 13 bases between. Per germline, CDR1 MNHNY and CDR2 SVGAGI (reference sequence). The CDR3 has 12 residues. The CDR3 spells CASSSVRGRAFF. The CDR3 region has the DNA TGTGCCAGCAGTTCGGTCAGGGGTAGAGCTTTCTTT.

The gene calls are TRBV12-5 and TRBJ2-7; D not resolved. CDR1 and CDR2 (germline): LGHNT, FRNRAP. Between the trimmed V and J ends, which lost 1 base and 4 bases, there was a span of 8 bases. The length of the CDR3 is 13 residues. As DNA, the CDR3 is TGTGCTAGTGGTTTGGAACCCCAGTACGAGCAGTACTTC. Translating gives CASGLEPQYEQYF. The full variable domain, in which reference TRBV12-5 and TRBJ2-7 provide the parts outside the CDR3, is DARVTQTPRHKVTEMGQEVTMRCQPILGHNTVFWYRQTMMQGLELLAYFRNRAPLDDSGMPKDRFSAEMPDATLATLKIQPSEPRDSAVYFCASGLEPQYEQYFGPGTRLTVT.

The genes are TRBV11-2 and TRBJ2-2, with D possibly matching TRBD1 (6 bases). Germline CDR1 and CDR2: SGHAT and FQNNGV. The CDR3 runs 14 residues. Trimming cost V 5 bases and J 1 base, with 8 bases left between them. The chain's CDR3 is CASSRRGNTGELFF. CDR3 coding DNA: TGTGCCAGCAGCCGCAGGGGGAACACCGGGGAGCTGTTTTTT.

This clone was recorded many times. The V call is TRBV2, the J call TRBJ1-1; 7 bases align to TRBD1. Germline CDR1 SNHLY, CDR2 FYNNEI. With V trimmed by 3 bases and J by 1 base, 2 bases remained unmatched. The CDR3 sequence is 14 residues long. The CDR3 DNA follows: TGTGCCAGCAGTGAGGACAGGTGGAACACTGAAGCTTTCTTT. Its translation is CASSEDRWNTEAFF.